This TCR beta chain came from a study of shared clonotypes between healthy human individuals (dated by TCRdb to about 2020). For context, the study as a whole: The cohort comprised a couple of women and a few men aged 18 to 49 years. To estimate repertoire size and how much clonotypes are shared between individuals, the study performed deep sequencing of blood TCR repertoires from five healthy adults. Leukapheresis yielded between about 0.8 and 8.9 billion PBMCs per donor. For each donor, CD4 naive and CD4 memory were each given three plates, CD8 naive was given two plates, and CD8 memory was given one plate. To increase sequencing depth and limit assay-specific biases, TCR repertoire library preparation and sequencing were carried out by different laboratories using diverse techniques.

On this clone: Its antigen remains unidentified. No base qualities exist here, and no much larger clone lies one base off it.

Results and caveats for the whole study, not just this receptor: Incomplete sequencing was indicated by rarefaction of sorted-subset datasets, despite the large sequencing depth. The genetic and exposure-history diversity represented was limited by the small number of donors. Clonotypes shared by all four sorted-subset donors showed higher generation probabilities than non-shared clonotypes. Sampling was restricted to blood, and TCR repertoires in tissue are likely to differ from TCR repertoires in blood. Based on pairwise subsampling, the degree of clonotype sharing among donors was expected to be affected by sequencing depth. Estimated clonotype richness was generally larger for naive than for memory subsets. Sharing across a few donors was observed for around 5% of naive CD4, 3.5% of naive CD8, about 2.3% of memory CD4, and over 0.3% of memory CD8 clonotypes.

Including cysteine and phenylalanine, the CDR3 has 12 amino acids. Of the read, only the CDR3 DNA is kept; its 36 bases are in frame from base 1. The trim is 7 bases for V and 7 bases for J, with a gap of 13 bases between the germline ends. For CDR1 and CDR2, the germline V gene lists WSHSY and SAAADI. TCR CDR3 regions were amplified from genomic DNA by multiplex PCR using the deep immunoSEQ assay. Extracted genomic DNA from each cell subset was distributed evenly across all wells of several immunoSEQ 96-well plates, and each plate was treated as a replicate. Each replicate PCR for sorted subsets received 200 ng genomic DNA, equal to tens of thousands of T cell genomes. Purified libraries were measured with a Qubit 3.0 fluorometer, size-checked on a Bioanalyzer 2100, and measured again with the KAPA Library Quantification kit. Every immunoSEQ 96-well plate was sequenced on a dedicated single-read 150-cycle Illumina NextSeq 550 flow cell. In the paper's pipeline: Because the immunoSEQ output included only junctional sequences and no quality scores, the filtering could not be the same as the filtering used for full-length reads. Sequences were annotated with PyIR, a Python wrapper for IgBLAST v1.9, and V/J genes and CDR3 were assigned using IMGT germline references. Reads were filtered out if the reads had weak V/J assignments (E-value above 1e-6), no CDR3, stop codons, out-of-frame junctions, or ambiguous translated residues. V3J clonotypes were defined as sequences sharing the same inferred V gene, J gene, and CDR3 amino acid sequence. Percentage overlap between repertoires was calculated by dividing the number of shared unique clonotypes by the size of the smaller repertoire. Three approaches were used to assess repertoire richness: RTK rarefaction, the Chao1 estimator, and Recon v2.1 estimates of unobserved clonotypes. Generation probabilities were computed with OLGA for all TCRbeta clonotypes obtained by the gDNA method from a handful of donors. Imported from immuneACCESS, the table was reduced by TCRdb to in-frame sequences with V and J called. These copies leave out some clones; in studies compared against another copy, an unresolved V gene accounts for under half, and the cause of the remainder is not known. V and J calls and clone size follow that table, whereas D and trimming were derived from the DNA. The table for this sample lists roughly 300,000 clones; about nine tenths of them were counted only once. Jointly, the top ten make up roughly 17% of the sample.

Donors were healthy HIV-negative adults with no recently reported acute infections or vaccinations. Only Caucasian adults living in Nashville, Tennessee, USA were represented among the donors. CD8 memory samples combined magnetically selected CD45RO+ cells with CCR7-negative CD45RA+ effector memory (TemRA) cells. Blood was obtained by leukapheresis, after which PBMCs were separated by Ficoll-Histopaque density gradient centrifugation and cryopreserved in liquid nitrogen vapor phase. Analytical flow cytometry was used to check the purity and quantity of each magnetically sorted T cell population. Genomic DNA was isolated from every sorted fraction and measured by UV absorbance on a Nanodrop 2000c.

Sequencing input: memory CD8+ T cells sorted from blood. The intended sense of this specimen's cell subset or site label: CD45RO+ cells pooled with CCR7-negative TemRA cells. The V gene is TRBV10-2 and the J gene is TRBJ1-1, and TRBD1 may be the D gene, going by 5 matching bases. This TCR was sampled from a man between 18 and 29 years old in good health. The bases read TGCGCCAGCACCGAGTGGGGGAATGAAGCTTTCTTT. It codes for CASTEWGNEAFF.